This T cell receptor beta chain is from a study of cytomegalovirus exposure and HLA in healthy donors. Study-wide results and limits: Reports indicate that TCR beta sequences accurately predicted the HLA-A and HLA-B alleles of most subjects.

The germline V gene has CDR1 SGHVS and CDR2 FQNEAQ. The CDR3 extends over 14 amino acids. Trimming left V 3 bases short and J 4 bases short, with 10 bases between. 13 Jbeta primers and 60 Vbeta primers were used for the PCR. As originally analysed: There were about 80 million unique TCR beta chains by a later count, and about 12 million of them were shared. Measured with immunoSEQ multiplex PCR; TCRdb has only the in-frame clones, and not every one. D and trimming were read from the DNA, whereas the V and J calls and clone size are those reported in that table. The table lists 120,000 or so clones, roughly three fifths of them singletons, with about 8% in the top ten. A note on this clone: Its antigen is currently unknown.

The receptor was derived from a woman aged 40 to 55 in good health and CMV-seropositive. The chain joins TRBV7-8 to TRBJ1-3; D possibly corresponds to TRBD1 (6 bases). Sample: PBMCs. Here the CDR3 DNA reads TGTGCCAGCAGCTTGCGGGGGCTCGGAAACACCATATATTTT. Residues: CASSLRGLGNTIYF.